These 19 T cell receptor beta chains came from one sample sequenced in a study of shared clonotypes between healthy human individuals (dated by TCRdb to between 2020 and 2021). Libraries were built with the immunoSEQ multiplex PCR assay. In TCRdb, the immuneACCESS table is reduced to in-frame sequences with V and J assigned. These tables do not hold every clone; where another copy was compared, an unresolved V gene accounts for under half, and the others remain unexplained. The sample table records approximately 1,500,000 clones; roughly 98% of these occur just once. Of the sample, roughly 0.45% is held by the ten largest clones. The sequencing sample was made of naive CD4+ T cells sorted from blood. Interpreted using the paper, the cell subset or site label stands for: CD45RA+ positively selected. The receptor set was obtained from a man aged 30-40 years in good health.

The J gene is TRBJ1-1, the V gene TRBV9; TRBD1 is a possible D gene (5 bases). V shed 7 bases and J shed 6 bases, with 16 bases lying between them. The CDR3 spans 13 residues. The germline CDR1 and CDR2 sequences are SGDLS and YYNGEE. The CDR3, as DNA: TGTGCCAGCGGGCTCCCGTCGGGGGCTGAAGCTTTCTTT. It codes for CASGLPSGAEAFF.

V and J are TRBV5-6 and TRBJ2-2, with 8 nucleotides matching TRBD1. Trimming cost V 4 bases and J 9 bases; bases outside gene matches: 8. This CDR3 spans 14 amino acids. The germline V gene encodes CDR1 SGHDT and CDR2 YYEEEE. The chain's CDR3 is CASSARQGRRELFF. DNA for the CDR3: TGTGCCAGCAGCGCGAGACAGGGGAGGCGGGAGCTGTTTTTT.

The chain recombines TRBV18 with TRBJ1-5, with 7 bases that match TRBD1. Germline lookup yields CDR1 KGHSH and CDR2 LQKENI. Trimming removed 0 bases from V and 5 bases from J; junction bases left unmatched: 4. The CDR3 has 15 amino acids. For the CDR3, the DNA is TGTGCCAGCTCACCACCAGGGGGCATGGATCAGCCCCAGCATTTT. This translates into CASSPPGGMDQPQHF. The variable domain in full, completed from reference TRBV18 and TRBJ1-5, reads NAGVMQNPRHLVRRRGQEARLRCSPMKGHSHVYWYRQLPEEGLKFMVYLQKENIIDESGMPKERFSAEFPKEGPSILRIQQVVRGDSAAYFCASSPPGGMDQPQHFGDGTRLSIL.

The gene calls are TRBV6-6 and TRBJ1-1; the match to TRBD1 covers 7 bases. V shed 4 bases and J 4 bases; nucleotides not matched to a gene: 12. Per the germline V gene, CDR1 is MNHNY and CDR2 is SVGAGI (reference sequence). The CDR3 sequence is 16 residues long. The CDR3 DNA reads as TGTGCCAGCAGTTCCCAGACAGGGAGGATTATCACTGAAGCTTTCTTT. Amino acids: CASSSQTGRIITEAFF.

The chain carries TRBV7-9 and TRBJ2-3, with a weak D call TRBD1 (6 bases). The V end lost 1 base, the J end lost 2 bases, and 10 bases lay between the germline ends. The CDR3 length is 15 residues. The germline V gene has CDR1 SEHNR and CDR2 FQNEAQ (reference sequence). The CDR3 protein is CASSLGRGVTDTQYF. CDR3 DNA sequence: TGTGCCAGCAGCTTAGGCAGGGGCGTCACAGATACGCAGTATTTT.

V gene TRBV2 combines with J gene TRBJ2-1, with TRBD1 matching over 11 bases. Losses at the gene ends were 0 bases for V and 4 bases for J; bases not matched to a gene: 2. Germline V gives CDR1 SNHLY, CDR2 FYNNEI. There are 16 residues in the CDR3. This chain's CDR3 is CASSEAGTGGYNEQFF. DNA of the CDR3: TGTGCCAGCAGTGAAGCAGGGACAGGGGGTTACAATGAGCAGTTCTTC.

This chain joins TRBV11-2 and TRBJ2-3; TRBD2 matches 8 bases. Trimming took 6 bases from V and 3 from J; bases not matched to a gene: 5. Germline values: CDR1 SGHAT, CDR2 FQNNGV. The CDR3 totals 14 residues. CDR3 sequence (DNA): TGTGCCAGCAGTCGGGGGGGCCCTACAGATACGCAGTATTTT. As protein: CASSRGGPTDTQYF.

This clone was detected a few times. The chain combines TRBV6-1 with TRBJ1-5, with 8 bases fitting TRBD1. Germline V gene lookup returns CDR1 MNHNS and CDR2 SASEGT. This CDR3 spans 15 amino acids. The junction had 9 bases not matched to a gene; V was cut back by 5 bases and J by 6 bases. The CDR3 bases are TGTGCCAGCAGTCCAGGGGACAGGAACGGTCAGCCCCAGCATTTT. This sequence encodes CASSPGDRNGQPQHF.

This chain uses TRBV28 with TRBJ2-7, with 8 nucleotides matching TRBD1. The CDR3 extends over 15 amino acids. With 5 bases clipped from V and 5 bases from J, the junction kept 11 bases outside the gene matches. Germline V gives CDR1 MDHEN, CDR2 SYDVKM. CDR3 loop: CASSAPGTGFHEQYF. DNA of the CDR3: TGTGCCAGCAGTGCCCCCGGGACAGGATTCCACGAGCAGTACTTC.

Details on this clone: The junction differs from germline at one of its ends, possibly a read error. As DNA, the CDR3 is TGTGCCAGCAGACCCCCGGAGGACGGGACTAGCGGGCCATTC. Translated: CASRPPEDGTSGPF. The chain couples TRBV7-9 to TRBJ2-7, with 12 bases matching TRBD2. In germline, CDR1 is SEHNR, CDR2 FQNEAQ (reference sequence). The CDR3 totals 14 residues.

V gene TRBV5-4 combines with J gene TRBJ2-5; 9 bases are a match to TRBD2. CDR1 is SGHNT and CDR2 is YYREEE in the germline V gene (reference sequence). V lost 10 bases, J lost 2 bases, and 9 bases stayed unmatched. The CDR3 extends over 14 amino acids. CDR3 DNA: TGTGCCTTCACAGCGGGAGGATCGCAAGAGACCCAGTACTTC. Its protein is CAFTAGGSQETQYF.

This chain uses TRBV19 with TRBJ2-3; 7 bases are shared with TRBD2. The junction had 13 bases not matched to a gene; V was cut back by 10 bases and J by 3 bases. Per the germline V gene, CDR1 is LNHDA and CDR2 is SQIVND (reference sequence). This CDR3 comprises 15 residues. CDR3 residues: CATKTGGSGTDTQYF. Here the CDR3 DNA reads TGTGCCACTAAAACCGGCGGGAGTGGGACAGATACGCAGTATTTT. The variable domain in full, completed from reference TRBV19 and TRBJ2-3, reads DGGITQSPKYLFRKEGQNVTLSCEQNLNHDAMYWYRQDPGQGLRLIYYSQIVNDFQKGDIAEGYSVSREKKESFPLTVTSAQKNPTAFYLCATKTGGSGTDTQYFGPGTRLTVL.

CDR3 nucleotide sequence: TGCGCCAGCAGCCAAGCCGGGACCGGCAATCAGCCCCAGCATTTT. Protein product: CASSQAGTGNQPQHF. This chain links TRBV4-3 with TRBJ1-5; D is possibly TRBD1 (5 bases). The CDR3 is 15 residues long. V was trimmed by 1 base and J by 2 bases, leaving 9 bases between them. Per the germline V gene, CDR1 is LGHNA and CDR2 is YSLEER.

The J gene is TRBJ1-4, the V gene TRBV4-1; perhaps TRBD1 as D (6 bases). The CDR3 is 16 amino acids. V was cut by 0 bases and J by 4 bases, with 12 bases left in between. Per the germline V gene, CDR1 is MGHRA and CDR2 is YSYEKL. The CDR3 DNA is TGCGCCAGCAGCCAAGATTGGGGAGGGGGTAATGAAAAACTGTTTTTT. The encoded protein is CASSQDWGGGNEKLFF.

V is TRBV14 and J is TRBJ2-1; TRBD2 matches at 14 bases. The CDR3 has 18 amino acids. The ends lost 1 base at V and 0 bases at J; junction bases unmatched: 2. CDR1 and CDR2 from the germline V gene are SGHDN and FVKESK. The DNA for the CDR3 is TGTGCCAGCAGCCAAGGACTAGCGGGAGGGAGCTCCTACAATGAGCAGTTCTTC. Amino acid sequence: CASSQGLAGGSSYNEQFF.

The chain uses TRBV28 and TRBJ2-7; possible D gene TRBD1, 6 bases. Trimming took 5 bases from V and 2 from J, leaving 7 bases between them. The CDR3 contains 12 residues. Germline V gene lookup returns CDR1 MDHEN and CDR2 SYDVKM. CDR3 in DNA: TGTGCCAGCAGTGGACAGACCTACGAGCAGTACTTC. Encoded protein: CASSGQTYEQYF.

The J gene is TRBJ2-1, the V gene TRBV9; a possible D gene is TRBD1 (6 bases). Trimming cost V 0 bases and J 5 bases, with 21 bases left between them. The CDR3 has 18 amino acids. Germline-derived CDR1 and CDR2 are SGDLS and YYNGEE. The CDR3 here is CASSVAGVYFGVDNEQFF. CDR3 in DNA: TGTGCCAGCAGCGTAGCAGGGGTCTACTTCGGGGTCGACAATGAGCAGTTCTTC.

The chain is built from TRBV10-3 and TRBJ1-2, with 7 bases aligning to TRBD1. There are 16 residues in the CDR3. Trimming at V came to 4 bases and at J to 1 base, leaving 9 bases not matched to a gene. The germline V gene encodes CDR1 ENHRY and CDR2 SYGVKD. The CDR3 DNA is TGTGCCATCAGTGTACGACGGGACAGTTTTAACTATGGCTACACCTTC. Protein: CAISVRRDSFNYGYTF.

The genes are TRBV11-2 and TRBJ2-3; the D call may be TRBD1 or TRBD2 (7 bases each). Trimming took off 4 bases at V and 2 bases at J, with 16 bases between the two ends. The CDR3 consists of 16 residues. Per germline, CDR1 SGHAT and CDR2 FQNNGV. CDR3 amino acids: CASSSLTGRVTDTQYF. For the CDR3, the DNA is TGTGCCAGCAGCTCATTGACAGGGAGGGTCACAGATACGCAGTATTTT.